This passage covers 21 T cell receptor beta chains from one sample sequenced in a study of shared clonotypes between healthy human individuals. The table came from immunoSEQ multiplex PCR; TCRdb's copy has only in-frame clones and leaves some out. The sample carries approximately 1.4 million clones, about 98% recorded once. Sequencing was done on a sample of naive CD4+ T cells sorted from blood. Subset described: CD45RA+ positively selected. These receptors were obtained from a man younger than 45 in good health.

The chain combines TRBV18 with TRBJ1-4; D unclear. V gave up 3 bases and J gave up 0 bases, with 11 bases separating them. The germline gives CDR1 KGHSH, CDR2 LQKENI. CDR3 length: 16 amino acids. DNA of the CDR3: TGTGCCAGCTCACCTACTGCCCTCACAACTAATGAAAAACTGTTTTTT. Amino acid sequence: CASSPTALTTNEKLFF.

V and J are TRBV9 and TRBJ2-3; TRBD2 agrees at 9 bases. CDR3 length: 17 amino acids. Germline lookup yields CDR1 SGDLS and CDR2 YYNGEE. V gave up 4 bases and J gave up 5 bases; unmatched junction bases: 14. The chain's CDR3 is CASSNAVGAGGGDTQYF. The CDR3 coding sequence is TGTGCCAGCAGCAATGCGGTAGGAGCGGGAGGAGGAGATACGCAGTATTTT.

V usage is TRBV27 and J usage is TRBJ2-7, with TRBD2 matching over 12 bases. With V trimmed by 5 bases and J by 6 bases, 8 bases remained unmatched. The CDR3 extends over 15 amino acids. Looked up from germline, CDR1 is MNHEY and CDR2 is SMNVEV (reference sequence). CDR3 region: CASSPLTSGSSEQYF. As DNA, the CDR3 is TGTGCCAGCAGTCCACTGACTAGCGGGAGTAGCGAGCAGTACTTC.

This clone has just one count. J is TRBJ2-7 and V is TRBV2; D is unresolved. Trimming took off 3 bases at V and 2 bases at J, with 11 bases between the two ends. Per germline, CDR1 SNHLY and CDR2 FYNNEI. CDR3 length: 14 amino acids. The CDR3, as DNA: TGTGCCAGCAGTGATCGGTTGTTCGCCTACGAGCAGTACTTC. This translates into CASSDRLFAYEQYF.

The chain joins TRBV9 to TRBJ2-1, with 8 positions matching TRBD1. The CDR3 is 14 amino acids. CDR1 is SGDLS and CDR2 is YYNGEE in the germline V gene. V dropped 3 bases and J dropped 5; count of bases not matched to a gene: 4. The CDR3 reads CASSAGQVNNEQFF. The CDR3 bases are TGTGCCAGCAGCGCGGGACAGGTTAACAATGAGCAGTTCTTC.

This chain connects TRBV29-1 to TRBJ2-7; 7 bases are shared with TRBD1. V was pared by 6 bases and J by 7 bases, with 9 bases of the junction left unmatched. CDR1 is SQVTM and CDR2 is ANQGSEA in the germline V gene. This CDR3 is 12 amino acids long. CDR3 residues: CSVGTVPREQYF. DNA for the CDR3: TGCAGCGTCGGGACAGTCCCCAGGGAGCAGTACTTC.

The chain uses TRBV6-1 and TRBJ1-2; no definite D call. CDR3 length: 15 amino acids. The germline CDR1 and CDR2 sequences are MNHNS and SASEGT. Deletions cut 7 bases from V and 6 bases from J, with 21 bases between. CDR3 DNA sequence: TGTGCCAGCACCCCCCACGGTCGGACGTTTGATGGCTACACCTTC. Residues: CASTPHGRTFDGYTF.

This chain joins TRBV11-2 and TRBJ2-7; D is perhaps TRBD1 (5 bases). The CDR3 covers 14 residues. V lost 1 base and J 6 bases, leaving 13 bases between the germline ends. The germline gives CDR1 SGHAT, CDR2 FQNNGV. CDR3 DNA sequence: TGTGCCAGCAGCTTAGGTCAGGGAACGGCCGAGCAGTACTTC. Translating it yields CASSLGQGTAEQYF. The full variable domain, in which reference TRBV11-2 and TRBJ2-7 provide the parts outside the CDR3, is EAGVAQSPRYKIIEKRQSVAFWCNPISGHATLYWYQQILGQGPKLLIQFQNNGVVDDSQLPKDRFSAERLKGVDSTLKIQPAKLEDSAVYLCASSLGQGTAEQYFGPGTRLTVT.

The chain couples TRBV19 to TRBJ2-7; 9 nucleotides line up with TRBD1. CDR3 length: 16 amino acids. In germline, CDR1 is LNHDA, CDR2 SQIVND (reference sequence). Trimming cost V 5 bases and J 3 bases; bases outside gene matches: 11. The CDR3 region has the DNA TGTGCCAGTAGTCCCCGGGGCCGGGACAGGGACTACGAGCAGTACTTC. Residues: CASSPRGRDRDYEQYF.

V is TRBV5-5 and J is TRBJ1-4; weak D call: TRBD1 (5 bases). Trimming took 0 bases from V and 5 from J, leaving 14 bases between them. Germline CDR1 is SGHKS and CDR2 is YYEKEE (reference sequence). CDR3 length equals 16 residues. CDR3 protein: CASSLVGTQPNEKLFF. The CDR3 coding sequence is TGTGCCAGCAGCTTGGTGGGGACGCAGCCGAATGAAAAACTGTTTTTT.

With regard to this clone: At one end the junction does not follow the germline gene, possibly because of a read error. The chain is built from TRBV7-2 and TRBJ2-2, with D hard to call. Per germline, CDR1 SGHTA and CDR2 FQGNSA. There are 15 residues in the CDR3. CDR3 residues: CASSLVSLTTWELFF. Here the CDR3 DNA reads TGTGCCAGCAGCTTAGTAAGCCTGACCACCTGGGAGCTGTTTTTT.

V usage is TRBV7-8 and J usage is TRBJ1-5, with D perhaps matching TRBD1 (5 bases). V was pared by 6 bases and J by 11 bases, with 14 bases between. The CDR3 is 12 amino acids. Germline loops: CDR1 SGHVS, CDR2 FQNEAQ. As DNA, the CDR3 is TGTGCCAGCAGTTCCCCCGGGGGAGCCCAGCATTTT. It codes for CASSSPGGAQHF.

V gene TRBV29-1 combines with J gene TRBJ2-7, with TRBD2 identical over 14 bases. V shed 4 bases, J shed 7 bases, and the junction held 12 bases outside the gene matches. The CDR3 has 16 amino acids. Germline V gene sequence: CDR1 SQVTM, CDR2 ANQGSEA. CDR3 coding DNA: TGCAGCGTTGGGGGACTAGCGGGAGCCCACGGTGGTGAGCAGTACTTC. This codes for CSVGGLAGAHGGEQYF.

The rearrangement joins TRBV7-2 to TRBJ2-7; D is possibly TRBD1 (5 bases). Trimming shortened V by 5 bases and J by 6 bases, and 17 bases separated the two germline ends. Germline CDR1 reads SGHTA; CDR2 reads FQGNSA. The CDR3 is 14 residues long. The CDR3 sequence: CASSPAGNPFEQYF. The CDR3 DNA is TGTGCCAGCAGCCCGGCAGGGAACCCTTTCGAGCAGTACTTC.

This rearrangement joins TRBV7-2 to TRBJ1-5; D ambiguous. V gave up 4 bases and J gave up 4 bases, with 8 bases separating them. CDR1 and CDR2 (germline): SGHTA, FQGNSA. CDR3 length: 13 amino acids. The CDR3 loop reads CASSSNGNQPQHF. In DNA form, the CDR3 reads TGTGCCAGCAGCTCCAACGGTAATCAGCCCCAGCATTTT.

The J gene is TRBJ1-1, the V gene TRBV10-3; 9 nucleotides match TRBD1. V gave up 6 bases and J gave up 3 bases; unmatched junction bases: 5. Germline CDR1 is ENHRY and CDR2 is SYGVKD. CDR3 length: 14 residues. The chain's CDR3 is CAISGQGMDTEAFF. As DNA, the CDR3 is TGTGCCATCAGCGGACAGGGGATGGACACTGAAGCTTTCTTT.

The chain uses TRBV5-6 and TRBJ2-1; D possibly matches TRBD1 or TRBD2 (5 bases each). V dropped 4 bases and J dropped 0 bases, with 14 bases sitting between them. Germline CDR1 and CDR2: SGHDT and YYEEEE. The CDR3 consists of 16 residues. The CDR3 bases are TGTGCCAGCAGCCTTACGTCAGGGAGCTCCTACAATGAGCAGTTCTTC. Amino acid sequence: CASSLTSGSSYNEQFF.

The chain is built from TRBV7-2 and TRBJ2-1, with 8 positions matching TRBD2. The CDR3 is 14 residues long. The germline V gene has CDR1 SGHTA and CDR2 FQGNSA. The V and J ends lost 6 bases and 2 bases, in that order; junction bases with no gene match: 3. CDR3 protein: CASRYGRAYNEQFF. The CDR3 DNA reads TGTGCCAGCAGATACGGGAGGGCCTACAATGAGCAGTTCTTC.

The chain's CDR3 is CASSLFVENTGELFF. CDR3 in DNA: TGCGCCAGCAGCTTGTTTGTCGAGAACACCGGGGAGCTGTTTTTT. J is TRBJ2-2 and V is TRBV5-1; D call uncertain. The CDR3 totals 15 residues. CDR1 is SGHRS and CDR2 is YFSETQ in the germline V gene. Trimming took 1 base from V and 1 from J, leaving 8 bases between them.

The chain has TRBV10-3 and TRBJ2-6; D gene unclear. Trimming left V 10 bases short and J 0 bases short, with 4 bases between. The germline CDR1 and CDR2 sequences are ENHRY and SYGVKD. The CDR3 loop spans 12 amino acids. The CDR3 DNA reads TGTGCCACCTACTCTGGGGCCAACGTCCTGACTTTC. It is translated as CATYSGANVLTF.

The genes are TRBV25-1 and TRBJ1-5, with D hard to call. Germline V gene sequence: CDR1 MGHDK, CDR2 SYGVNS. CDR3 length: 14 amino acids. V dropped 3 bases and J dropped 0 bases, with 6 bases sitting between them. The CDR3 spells CASSDGYSNQPQHF. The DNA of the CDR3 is TGTGCCAGCAGTGACGGTTATAGCAATCAGCCCCAGCATTTT.